This TCR beta chain was recorded in a study of tumor and adjacent non-tumor tissue in lung cancer listed by TCRdb under 2018. Study-level background: Of the cohort, roughly 12 patients had adenocarcinoma, 2 had squamous cell carcinoma and 1 had small cell lung cancer. Ages among the roughly 15 patients ranged from about 31 to 85 years, there were approximately ten men and 5 women, and disease was at TNM stage I to III. A total of 95 million to 150 million productive TCRbeta reads were generated by sequencing, corresponding to an average of roughly 4 million reads per sample. The study compared bulk TCRbeta repertoires from lung tumor tissue and matched distant non-tumor lung tissue of more than 12 lung cancer patients. For each patient, one tumor sample and one normal lung sample were taken, giving around 31 paired specimens that underwent TCRbeta CDR3 sequencing.

RNA was isolated from bulk, unsorted tissue, and RNA quality was assessed with a NanoDrop ND-1000 and an Agilent 2100. Normal lung samples were distant non-tumor tissue taken more than 3 cm from the tumor edge. Newly diagnosed lung cancer patients without prior chemotherapy who had been admitted for thoracic surgery in China between August and November 2014 were enrolled as donors. The study excluded patients who had received radiotherapy or chemotherapy before or who had another cancer at the same time. Pieces of surgical tissue measuring 1-2 cm3 were kept in RNAlater solution and held at -80 degrees C until needed. Comment on this clonotype: Its antigen has not been determined. The junction shows a germline mismatch at one end, possibly a read error.

Library method: multiplex PCR. Sequenced on an Illumina HiSeq 2500. TCRbeta libraries were built by three rounds of nested PCR using primers (Table S4), following protocols modified from ARM-PCR. PCR products of 200-500 bp were gel-excised and purified with the QIAquick gel extraction kit before sequencing. Concerning the study's data processing: Reads were cleaned with Trimmomatic, merged with FLASH into complete CDR3 sequences, and assigned to V(D)J germline segments with MiTCR. Clonal diversity was calculated as the inverse Simpson's index using VDJtools. A read counted as productive if the sequence was in-frame and lacked a premature stop codon. The raw public data were reprocessed by TCRdb itself: fastp quality trimming at Q25, MiXCR clonotype calling, in-frame beta chains only. Rows matching on CDR3 protein sequence are summarized as one entry with the most common DNA and genes. The V and J calls, along with clone size, are taken from TCRdb and not from the paper's own processing. The sample table records roughly 75,000 distinct CDR3 sequences; about 82% of these occur just once. Clones ranked in the top ten supply about 54% of the sample.

Broader findings and caveats from the paper: Because peripheral blood was not sequenced, the blood TCRbeta repertoires of the lung cancer patients in the study went unexamined. TCR diversity (inverse Simpson) was significantly higher in tumor than in normal lung tissue (roughly 430 vs 170, P = 0.0075, Mann-Whitney U test). The top 100 clones made up a significantly larger cumulative share of the repertoire in normal lung than in tumor tissue. Only 15 patients were included in the cohort, and the need for larger samples and more detailed clinical data was noted by the authors. Neither the sequencing platform nor unique molecular identifiers are mentioned in the methods. TCR diversity was significantly higher in younger patients, and higher tumor TCR diversity was associated with shorter overall and disease-free survival.

The CDR3 spans 16 residues, from the cysteine through the phenylalanine. The entry retains the CDR3 DNA only, 48 bases that are in frame from base 1. CDR1 MNHNS and CDR2 SASEGT were looked up in the germline V gene. Here the chain combines TRBV6-1 and TRBJ1-1; TRBD1 is perhaps the D gene, given 6 matching bases. The sequencing sample was made of distant non-tumor lung tissue. The TCR was taken from a man in his 60s with non-small cell lung cancer. The DNA reads TGTACCAGCCTAAAGGGATACAGGGCCGGGAAGACTGAAGCTTTCTTT. Its coded protein is CTSLKGYRAGKTEAFF.